Below are 4 T cell receptor beta chains sequenced from a single sample in a study of cytomegalovirus exposure and HLA in healthy donors. The PCR contained 60 Vbeta and 13 Jbeta primers. TCRdb keeps only in-frame clones here, not all; method: immunoSEQ multiplex PCR. Found here are over 100,000 clones; the top ten clones hold approximately 1.6%. Sequencing was carried out using PBMCs. The receptors originated from a man in his late teens or twenties in good health and CMV-seronegative.

V is TRBV2 and J is TRBJ1-1; TRBD1 is a possible D gene (5 bases). This CDR3 spans 13 amino acids. Germline-derived CDR1 and CDR2 are SNHLY and FYNNEI. The V and J ends lost 5 bases and 1 base respectively, with 8 bases between them. The CDR3 protein is CASSRQRNTEAFF. The CDR3 DNA sequence: TGTGCCAGCAGTAGACAGAGGAACACTGAAGCTTTCTTT.

The chain joins TRBV5-4 to TRBJ2-7; the match to TRBD2 covers 11 bases. J was trimmed by 3 bases and V by 1 base; bases with no gene match: 6. CDR3 size: 16 residues. In germline, CDR1 is SGHNT, CDR2 YYREEE (reference sequence). The CDR3 DNA sequence: TGTGCCAGCAGCTTGATTGGTGGACTAGCGGGCTACGAGCAGTACTTC. Encoded protein: CASSLIGGLAGYEQYF.

The chain recombines TRBV11-1 with TRBJ1-1; 7 bases are a match to TRBD1. Trimming at V came to 6 bases and at J to 5 bases, leaving 9 bases not matched to a gene. Germline-derived CDR1 and CDR2 are SGHAT and FQDESV (reference sequence). CDR3 length equals 14 residues. The CDR3 DNA is TGTGCCAGCAGGCCCCGGGCAGGGGGAACTGAAGCTTTCTTT. Amino acid sequence: CASRPRAGGTEAFF.

V and J are TRBV27 and TRBJ2-5, with D possibly TRBD2 on 5 matching bases. The CDR3 spans 16 residues. From germline, CDR1 is MNHEY and CDR2 SMNVEV (reference sequence). Trimming shortened V by 3 bases and J by 0 bases, and 14 bases separated the two germline ends. The CDR3 coding sequence is TGTGCCAGCAGTTTTCGCGGTGACTACTACCAAGAGACCCAGTACTTC. Its translation is CASSFRGDYYQETQYF.